The 30 T cell receptor beta chains below all came from one sample that was sequenced in a study of blood T cell repertoires in COVID-19. Profiling relied on immunoSEQ multiplex PCR, and the TCRdb table lists in-frame clones only, not all of them. This sample has roughly 190,000 clones, with roughly 80% found just once. Sequenced input: peripheral blood. Every receptor here comes from a woman aged 45-60 years with acute or convalescent COVID-19.

The rearrangement uses TRBV9 and TRBJ1-1; D gene uncertain. This CDR3 is 14 amino acids long. CDR1 and CDR2 from the germline V gene are SGDLS and YYNGEE. The germline V and J ends were trimmed by 3 bases and 1 base, with 10 bases remaining between them. The CDR3 region has the DNA TGTGCCAGCAGCGCCCTTGACACGAACACTGAAGCTTTCTTT. It specifies CASSALDTNTEAFF.

The chain couples TRBV11-2 to TRBJ2-7; 7 bases line up with TRBD1. The CDR3 spans 18 residues. Germline loops: CDR1 SGHAT, CDR2 FQNNGV. The V segment lost 5 bases and the J segment 4 bases; nucleotides outside the gene matches: 20. In DNA, the CDR3 is TGTGCCAGCAGCGGCAGCATAGGGGGCGCCACCCAGACATACGAGCAGTACTTC. This codes for CASSGSIGGATQTYEQYF.

This clone appeared many times. The genes are TRBV7-8 and TRBJ2-6; 7 nucleotides agree with TRBD1. The V and J ends lost 5 bases and 1 base, in that order; junction bases with no gene match: 5. This CDR3 has 16 amino acids. Germline V CDR1 and CDR2: SGHVS, FQNEAQ. The CDR3 loop is CASSHYRGSGANVLTF. The CDR3 coding sequence is TGTGCCAGCAGCCATTACAGGGGTTCTGGGGCCAACGTCCTGACTTTC.

This chain joins TRBV29-1 and TRBJ2-3, with 14 bases fitting TRBD2. The CDR3 runs to 13 residues. After removal of 8 bases from V and 7 bases from J, the junction contained 5 bases not matched to a gene. From germline, CDR1 is SQVTM and CDR2 ANQGSEA. CDR3: CSSGTSGGYTQYF. DNA for the CDR3: TGCAGCAGCGGGACTAGCGGGGGATATACGCAGTATTTT.

This sequence joins TRBV12-3 or TRBV12-4 and TRBJ1-1; D not certain. The V end lost 6 bases, the J end lost 10 bases, and 18 bases lay between the germline ends. The CDR3 is made up of 13 amino acids. This CDR3 reads CASSPPGGFGAFF. CDR3 nucleotide sequence: TGTGCCAGCAGCCCTCCAGGAGGTTTCGGAGCTTTCTTT.

The rearrangement joins TRBV20-1 to TRBJ2-7; 9 positions match TRBD2. The germline CDR1 and CDR2 sequences are DFQATT and SNEGSKA (reference sequence). The trim removed 3 bases at V and 4 bases at J, leaving 10 bases unmatched. CDR3 length: 15 amino acids. The CDR3 region has the DNA TGCAGTGCTAGTGCTGCGCGGGGGGGGGTGTACGAGCAGTACTTC. Protein sequence: CSASAARGGVYEQYF.

The chain has TRBV6-5 and TRBJ1-4; D not certain. Germline CDR1 reads MNHEY; CDR2 reads SVGAGI. Trimming pared 7 bases from V and 7 bases from J, leaving 16 bases between. The CDR3 is made up of 14 amino acids. In DNA, the CDR3 is TGTGCCAGCACCGTGGAACCTGGGAGTGAAAAACTGTTTTTT. Translated: CASTVEPGSEKLFF.

This chain connects TRBV5-5 to TRBJ1-4, with 10 nucleotides matching TRBD1. This CDR3 is built from 15 residues. J was trimmed by 8 bases and V by 4 bases; bases with no gene match: 8. CDR1 SGHKS and CDR2 YYEKEE come from the germline V gene (reference sequence). CDR3 in amino acids: CASSVTGTGVEKLFF. The DNA of the CDR3 is TGTGCCAGCAGCGTGACCGGGACAGGGGTGGAAAAACTGTTTTTT.

This chain links TRBV7-2 with TRBJ2-7; D gene uncertain. This CDR3 is 11 amino acids long. CDR1 is SGHTA and CDR2 is FQGNSA in the germline V gene. The V end was cut by 2 bases, the J end by 9 bases, with 8 bases between. CDR3 residues: CASSLSQVQYF. The DNA for the CDR3 is TGTGCCAGCAGCTTATCCCAGGTGCAGTACTTC.

The chain uses TRBV28 and TRBJ1-5; TRBD1 matches at 7 bases. The CDR3 is made up of 14 amino acids. Germline CDR1 MDHEN, CDR2 SYDVKM. Losses at the gene ends were 4 bases for V and 7 bases for J; bases not matched to a gene: 7. Here the CDR3 reads CASSSNRGGQPQHF. The CDR3 DNA reads as TGTGCCAGCAGTTCGAACAGGGGTGGGCAGCCCCAGCATTTT.

The chain uses TRBV6-5 and TRBJ1-2, with 7 bases that match TRBD1. The CDR3 is made up of 13 amino acids. The trim removed 4 bases at V and 10 bases at J, leaving 9 bases unmatched. CDR1 and CDR2 from the germline V gene are MNHEY and SVGAGI. The CDR3 nucleotides are TGTGCCAGCAGTTCCAGCACCGACAGGGACTACACCTTC. Protein product: CASSSSTDRDYTF.

This clone came up a few times. V and J are TRBV6-6 and TRBJ1-3, with 7 bases matching TRBD1. The CDR3 has 15 residues. V was clipped by 7 bases and J by 3 bases; unmatched bases: 9. The germline CDR1 and CDR2 sequences are MNHNY and SVGAGI (reference sequence). The CDR3: CASMLRQGGGNTIYF. The CDR3 DNA reads as TGTGCCAGCATGCTGCGGCAGGGGGGTGGAAACACCATATATTTT.

CDR3 protein: CASSHGRAAAEYNEQFF. In nucleotides, the CDR3 is TGTGCCAGCAGCCATGGCCGAGCGGCGGCCGAGTACAATGAGCAGTTCTTC. J is TRBJ2-1 and V is TRBV4-2; the D gene is possibly TRBD2 (5 bases). The V end lost 3 bases, the J end lost 4 bases, and 19 bases lay between the germline ends. CDR3 size: 17 residues. Germline V gene sequence: CDR1 LGHNA, CDR2 YNFKEQ.

The rearrangement joins TRBV6-2 or TRBV6-3 to TRBJ2-7; a weak D match, TRBD1 (6 bases). The CDR3 is 15 amino acids. The V end was cut by 7 bases, the J end by 6 bases, with 22 bases between. The germline gives CDR1 MNHEY, CDR2 SVGEGT. Here the CDR3 reads CASTPTGRGGLEQYF. The CDR3 DNA follows: TGTGCCAGCACCCCTACAGGGAGAGGTGGTCTCGAGCAGTACTTC.

The V gene is TRBV6-5, the J gene TRBJ1-2; D is undetermined. The CDR3 is made up of 12 amino acids. CDR1 is MNHEY and CDR2 is SVGAGI in the germline V gene. The ends were cut back, 6 bases at V and 7 bases at J, with 12 bases in the middle. CDR3 nucleotide sequence: TGTGCCAGCAGAGCAGGTAGCGGTGGCTACACCTTC. This codes for CASRAGSGGYTF.

The genes are TRBV30 and TRBJ1-2, with no clear D. The length of the CDR3 is 11 residues. The V end lost 6 bases, the J end lost 8 bases, and 13 bases lay between the germline ends. Germline CDR1 is GTSNPN and CDR2 is SVGIG (reference sequence). CDR3 nucleotide sequence: TGTGCCTGCTTTGAGGGCGGGGGCTACACCTTC. Its translation is CACFEGGGYTF. The whole variable domain, filled in from reference TRBV30 and TRBJ1-2, reads SQTIHQWPATLVQPVGSPLSLECTVEGTSNPNLYWYRQAAGRGLQLLFYSVGIGQISSEVPQNLSASRPQDRQFILSSKKLLLSDSGFYLCACFEGGGYTFGSGTRLTVV.

This clone was seen a few times. The rearrangement joins TRBV11-2 to TRBJ1-5, with a possible D match to TRBD1 (5 bases). The CDR3 consists of 17 residues. Trimming removed 5 bases from V and 4 bases from J, with 21 bases in between. Germline V CDR1 and CDR2: SGHAT, FQNNGV. The CDR3 loop reads CASSGGARGGRNQPQHF. The DNA for the CDR3 is TGTGCCAGCAGCGGAGGGGCGCGGGGAGGTCGGAATCAGCCCCAGCATTTT.

The chain is built from TRBV6-5 and TRBJ2-7; D perhaps matches TRBD1 (6 bases). With 7 bases removed from V and 2 bases from J, the gap between germline ends came to 18 bases. Germline V gene data show CDR1 as MNHEY and CDR2 as SVGAGI. CDR3 length equals 15 residues. This chain's CDR3 is CASMVQDRTAYEQYF. For the CDR3, the DNA is TGTGCCAGCATGGTACAAGACAGGACCGCCTACGAGCAGTACTTC.

The CDR3 DNA reads as TGTGCCAGCATAGGGAGGGGGGGCTCCTACGAGCAGTACTTC. Its translation: CASIGRGGSYEQYF. This rearrangement joins TRBV2 to TRBJ2-7, with a weak D call TRBD2 (7 bases). Germline lookup yields CDR1 SNHLY and CDR2 FYNNEI. The V end lost 7 bases, the J end lost 0 bases, and 13 bases lay between the germline ends. This CDR3 contains 14 residues.

This clone showed up just once. This chain uses TRBV27 with TRBJ1-3; TRBD1 aligns across 7 bases. Germline loops: CDR1 MNHEY, CDR2 SMNVEV (reference sequence). Losses at the gene ends were 5 bases for V and 4 bases for J; bases not matched to a gene: 20. The CDR3 totals 19 residues. The CDR3 coding sequence is TGTGCCAGCAGTGCCAGGGGTATAAACAGGGGCGCGGAAGGAAACACCATATATTTT. Translating it yields CASSARGINRGAEGNTIYF.

The table lists this clone with a count of one. The V gene is TRBV18, the J gene TRBJ2-4, with D perhaps matching TRBD1 (5 bases). Deletions cut 7 bases from V and 8 bases from J, with 15 bases between. CDR3 length equals 13 residues. Germline assignment: CDR1 KGHSH and CDR2 LQKENI. CDR3: CASCPTGADIQYF. Written as DNA, the CDR3 is TGTGCCAGCTGTCCAACAGGAGCCGACATTCAGTACTTC.

The chain has TRBV19 and TRBJ2-7; D remains unclear. V was cut by 9 bases and J by 2 bases, with 14 bases left in between. CDR1 LNHDA and CDR2 SQIVND come from the germline V gene (reference sequence). CDR3 length equals 13 residues. The CDR3 loop reads CASTPRPPYEQYF. The CDR3 DNA follows: TGTGCCAGCACCCCTAGGCCGCCCTACGAGCAGTACTTC.

The chain employs TRBV5-4 and TRBJ2-1, with 7 bases identical to TRBD2. V trimming: 7 bases; J trimming: 0 bases; junction bases outside the gene matches: 4. This CDR3 comprises 14 residues. Per germline, CDR1 SGHNT and CDR2 YYREEE (reference sequence). The CDR3: CASYRGGSYNEQFF. The CDR3 nucleotides read TGTGCCAGCTACCGCGGGGGCTCCTACAATGAGCAGTTCTTC.

The CDR3 DNA sequence: TGTGCCAGCAGTTGGGGACAGCTAGCTTTCTTT. Residues: CASSWGQLAFF. V is TRBV12-3 or TRBV12-4 and J is TRBJ1-1; TRBD1 matches 7 bases. Trimming at V came to 4 bases and at J to 10 bases, leaving 3 bases not matched to a gene. This CDR3 comprises 11 residues.

The chain employs TRBV18 and TRBJ1-4; a possible D gene is TRBD1 (5 bases). The ends were cut back, 2 bases at V and 13 bases at J, with 14 bases in the middle. This CDR3 region has 13 residues. Germline V CDR1 and CDR2: KGHSH, LQKENI. The CDR3 DNA follows: TGTGCCAGCTCACCAGTGCCCACGGGGGGACTGTTTTTT. It codes for CASSPVPTGGLFF.

The genes are TRBV18 and TRBJ2-3; TRBD2 matches at 13 bases. Germline V CDR1 and CDR2: KGHSH, LQKENI. V lost 2 bases, J lost 4 bases, and 3 bases stayed unmatched. CDR3 size: 16 residues. CDR3 DNA: TGTGCCAGCTCACCAACGGGACTAGCGGGGCCAGATACGCAGTATTTT. Translated: CASSPTGLAGPDTQYF.

This chain uses TRBV18 with TRBJ2-5; 12 nucleotides match TRBD1. Per the germline V gene, CDR1 is KGHSH and CDR2 is LQKENI. J was trimmed by 4 bases and V by 6 bases; bases with no gene match: 6. The CDR3 has 15 residues. This CDR3 is CASSPGTGGAETQYF. For the CDR3, the DNA is TGTGCCAGCTCGCCTGGGACAGGGGGCGCAGAGACCCAGTACTTC.

This clone was counted a single time. The chain has TRBV14 and TRBJ1-1; D ambiguous. Germline assignment: CDR1 SGHDN and CDR2 FVKESK. The CDR3 covers 13 residues. The ends were cut back, 0 bases at V and 5 bases at J, with 7 bases in the middle. The CDR3 nucleotides read TGTGCCAGCAGCCAAGATCGGAGGACTGAAGCTTTCTTT. Its protein is CASSQDRRTEAFF.

This clone was seen just once. This chain connects TRBV12-3 or TRBV12-4 to TRBJ2-7; tentatively, D is TRBD1 (5 bases). The V end lost 3 bases, the J end lost 3 bases, and 9 bases lay between the germline ends. This CDR3 is built from 13 residues. The CDR3 bases are TGTGCCAGCAGTTTTGGGGCAAACTACGAGCAGTACTTC. Its protein product is CASSFGANYEQYF.

The rearrangement links TRBV28 to TRBJ2-1, with D possibly TRBD2 on 6 matching bases. There are 12 residues in the CDR3. In germline, CDR1 is MDHEN, CDR2 SYDVKM. Trimming removed 8 bases from V and 6 bases from J, with 11 bases in between. CDR3 amino acids: CASERVINEQFF. CDR3 coding DNA: TGTGCCAGCGAGCGGGTAATCAATGAGCAGTTCTTC.